Below are 21 T cell receptor beta chains sequenced from a single sample in a study of breast tumors, draining lymph nodes, adjacent tissues. One entry per CDR3 protein results from TCRdb running MiXCR on the multiplex PCR reads. This table has approximately 100,000 distinct CDR3 sequences, about 20% appearing once. The lymph nodes were axillary draining lymph nodes from breast cancer patients. Sequences were obtained from axillary lymph node tissue. The receptors here all came from a female donor with breast cancer. Some clones in this sample may be carry-over from other donors' samples.

Points on this clonotype: A much larger clone sits a single nucleotide away, making a read error possible. The V gene is TRBV5-8, the J gene TRBJ2-5; D gene uncertain. CDR3 size: 12 residues. Per the germline V gene, CDR1 is SGHTS and CDR2 is YDEGEE. The V end lost 3 bases, the J end lost 3 bases, and 6 bases lay between the germline ends. In DNA form, the CDR3 reads TGTGCCAGCAGCTGGGTTGAAGAGACCCAGTACTTC. Its protein product is CASSWVEETQYF. The full variable domain, rest sourced from reference TRBV5-8 and TRBJ2-5, is EAGVTQSPTHLIKTRGQQATLRCSPISGHTSVYWYQQALGLGLQFLLWYDEGEERNRGNFPPRFSGRQFPNYSSELNVNALELEDSALYLCASSWVEETQYFGPGTRLLVL.

This clonotype was observed many times. This rearrangement joins TRBV4-2 to TRBJ2-3; 12 bases match TRBD2. The CDR3 has 17 residues. Germline V CDR1 and CDR2: LGHNA, YNFKEQ. Trimming took 1 base from V and 4 from J; bases not matched to a gene: 6. The CDR3: CASSQGLAGGPSDTQYF. In DNA, the CDR3 is TGTGCCAGCAGCCAAGGGCTAGCGGGGGGGCCATCAGATACGCAGTATTTT.

The sample holds many counts of this clonotype. The gene calls are TRBV5-1 and TRBJ1-2; 7 bases match TRBD1. Unmatched junction bases numbered 8, after V lost 4 bases and J lost 8 bases. CDR3 length: 13 residues. Germline values: CDR1 SGHRS, CDR2 YFSETQ. The CDR3 sequence is CASSTDREGGYTF. As DNA, the CDR3 is TGCGCCAGCAGCACAGACAGGGAAGGGGGCTACACCTTC.

This clonotype was found many times. This chain uses TRBV5-1 with TRBJ2-7; D remains ambiguous. Germline loops: CDR1 SGHRS, CDR2 YFSETQ. CDR3 length: 13 amino acids. V was clipped by 7 bases and J by 0 bases, with 11 bases between them. The CDR3 region has the DNA TGCGCCAGCGGAGAGAGATCCTCCTACGAGCAGTACTTC. As protein: CASGERSSYEQYF.

This clonotype has a count of ten or more. V usage is TRBV27 and J usage is TRBJ2-7, with 12 bases identical to TRBD2. This CDR3 has 15 residues. The germline CDR1 and CDR2 sequences are MNHEY and SMNVEV (reference sequence). V gave up 5 bases and J gave up 2 bases; unmatched junction bases: 4. CDR3 residues: CASSTASGRAYEQYF. CDR3 nucleotide sequence: TGTGCCAGCAGTACCGCTAGCGGGAGGGCCTACGAGCAGTACTTC.

This chain's CDR3 is CASSLGYKNIQYF. DNA of the CDR3: TGTGCCAGCAGTCTCGGGTACAAAAACATTCAGTACTTC. The rearrangement joins TRBV6-5 to TRBJ2-4; D is ambiguous. Trimming removed 5 bases from V and 3 bases from J, with 8 bases in between. Germline CDR1 and CDR2: MNHEY and SVGAGI. CDR3 length: 13 amino acids.

This clonotype was counted only a few times. This chain connects TRBV2 to TRBJ2-4; 8 bases match TRBD1. Germline V gene lookup returns CDR1 SNHLY and CDR2 FYNNEI. This CDR3 is 13 amino acids long. With 6 bases clipped from V and 6 bases from J, the junction kept 4 bases outside the gene matches. CDR3 in amino acids: CASRDRDGNIQYF. Here the CDR3 DNA reads TGTGCCAGCAGGGACAGGGATGGAAACATTCAGTACTTC. The full variable domain, in which reference TRBV2 and TRBJ2-4 provide the parts outside the CDR3, is EPEVTQTPSHQVTQMGQEVILRCVPISNHLYFYWYRQILGQKVEFLVSFYNNEISEKSEIFDDQFSVERPDGSNFTLKIRSTKLEDSAMYFCASRDRDGNIQYFGAGTRLSVL.

CDR3 sequence reads: CASTDAAKNTEAFF. The CDR3 DNA sequence: TGTGCCAGCACAGATGCAGCCAAGAACACTGAAGCTTTCTTT. The chain joins TRBV2 to TRBJ1-1, with D uncertain. The ends were cut back, 7 bases at V and 1 base at J, with 13 bases in the middle. The CDR3 sequence is 14 residues long. Germline loops: CDR1 SNHLY, CDR2 FYNNEI.

The chain carries TRBV6-5 and TRBJ1-5, with D unresolved. This CDR3 region has 13 residues. Per germline, CDR1 MNHEY and CDR2 SVGAGI. Trimming pared 7 bases from V and 4 bases from J, leaving 11 bases between. CDR3 DNA: TGTGCCAGCATGCCGGGGTTAAATCAGCCCCAGCATTTT. This codes for CASMPGLNQPQHF.

This clonotype was detected ten times or more. The chain recombines TRBV3-1 with TRBJ1-6; 7 bases fit TRBD1. Germline V CDR1 and CDR2: LGHDT, YNNKEL (reference sequence). The trim removed 3 bases at V and 8 bases at J, leaving 4 bases unmatched. The length of the CDR3 is 14 residues. In DNA, the CDR3 is TGTGCCAGCAGCCAGGGGCAGGGGGATTCACCCCTCCACTTT. Translated: CASSQGQGDSPLHF.

This clonotype was seen many times. In DNA form, the CDR3 reads TGTGCCAGTAGTATAGGTGGAGAAATATACGAGCAGTACTTC. This sequence encodes CASSIGGEIYEQYF. The chain carries TRBV19 and TRBJ2-7; D is ambiguous. V lost 1 base, J lost 4 bases, and 11 bases lay in between. This CDR3 has 14 residues. Germline V gene sequence: CDR1 LNHDA, CDR2 SQIVND (reference sequence).

This clonotype appeared many times. J is TRBJ2-1 and V is TRBV9; maybe TRBD2 (5 bases). Trimming removed 4 bases from V and 0 bases from J, with 14 bases in between. The germline gives CDR1 SGDLS, CDR2 YYNGEE. The CDR3 covers 16 residues. CDR3 sequence (DNA): TGTGCCAGCAGCTTCTCTCGGGGAAGCTCCTACAATGAGCAGTTCTTC. This gives the protein CASSFSRGSSYNEQFF.

This clonotype came up a few times. A much larger clone lies a single base off, so this may be a read error. Since no conserved phenylalanine or tryptophan closes the CDR3, a read error is the likely cause. Because the CDR3's place on the DNA is in doubt, the DNA is left out and the CDR3 is given as listed by TCRdb. The chain recombines TRBV12-3 or TRBV12-4 with TRBJ1-2. The CDR3 is 12 amino acids long, termini counted. The CDR3 region is CASSLGAWGDTS.

The sample holds many counts of this clonotype. One end of the junction varies from germline; a read error may be responsible. The genes are TRBV20-1 and TRBJ2-5; 14 positions match TRBD2. The CDR3 sequence is 15 residues long. CDR1 and CDR2 from the germline V gene are DFQATT and SNEGSKA (reference sequence). The CDR3 coding sequence is TGCAGTGCTAGGGGACTAGCGGGGGCCCAAGGGACCCAGTACTTC. Translated, it gives CSARGLAGAQGTQYF.

The table lists this clonotype with many counts. The chain links TRBV5-1 to TRBJ2-7, with no clear D. The V gene lost 4 bases and the J gene lost 5 bases, with 13 bases spanning the gap. The CDR3 extends over 13 amino acids. Germline CDR1 SGHRS, CDR2 YFSETQ. Here the CDR3 DNA reads TGCGCCAGCAGCCCGATCTACCTGGACGAGCAGTACTTC. Its translation is CASSPIYLDEQYF.

At least ten counts were recorded for this clonotype. The chain links TRBV28 to TRBJ2-7; TRBD2 aligns across 7 bases. This CDR3 contains 13 residues. CDR1 MDHEN and CDR2 SYDVKM come from the germline V gene. The trim removed 11 bases at V and 4 bases at J, leaving 11 bases unmatched. CDR3 sequence reads: CACQGGFSYEQYF. CDR3 in DNA: TGTGCCTGCCAGGGAGGGTTCTCGTACGAGCAGTACTTC.

This clonotype was found many times. This sequence joins TRBV19 and TRBJ2-1, with D perhaps given as TRBD1 or TRBD2 (5 bases each). The CDR3 extends over 13 amino acids. Looked up from germline, CDR1 is LNHDA and CDR2 is SQIVND (reference sequence). The germline V and J ends were trimmed by 3 bases and 6 bases, with 9 bases remaining between them. The CDR3 is CASSIAGTNEQFF. CDR3 in DNA: TGTGCCAGTAGTATTGCCGGGACCAATGAGCAGTTCTTC. Using reference TRBV19 and TRBJ2-1 for the parts outside the CDR3, the full variable domain is DGGITQSPKYLFRKEGQNVTLSCEQNLNHDAMYWYRQDPGQGLRLIYYSQIVNDFQKGDIAEGYSVSREKKESFPLTVTSAQKNPTAFYLCASSIAGTNEQFFGPGTRLTVL.

The table lists this clonotype with many counts. J is TRBJ1-6 and V is TRBV4-1; D is ambiguous. Trimming took off 4 bases at V and 3 bases at J, with 7 bases between the two ends. Germline-derived CDR1 and CDR2 are MGHRA and YSYEKL. The CDR3 covers 14 residues. The CDR3 nucleotides are TGCGCCAGCAGCCCCCCAATCTATAATTCACCCCTCCACTTT. Translating gives CASSPPIYNSPLHF.

This clonotype was counted many times. The V call is TRBV5-1, the J call TRBJ1-3, with 9 bases fitting TRBD1. Unmatched junction bases numbered 9, after V lost 5 bases and J lost 6 bases. The CDR3 covers 15 residues. Per germline, CDR1 SGHRS and CDR2 YFSETQ. The CDR3 spells CASRRGQGRENTIYF. The CDR3 DNA is TGCGCCAGCAGGAGGGGACAGGGAAGAGAAAACACCATATATTTT.

In its sample, this clonotype was seen many times. The J gene is TRBJ1-2, the V gene TRBV6-6, with D hard to call. The CDR3 extends over 13 amino acids. Germline CDR1 reads MNHNY; CDR2 reads SVGAGI (reference sequence). V lost 7 bases to trimming and J lost 6 bases, with 15 bases between them. The CDR3 loop reads CASNQNHQNGYTF. In DNA form, the CDR3 reads TGTGCCAGCAACCAAAATCATCAAAATGGCTACACCTTC.

This clonotype was recorded many times. The genes are TRBV20-1 and TRBJ1-4, with D unresolved. Trimming left V 4 bases short and J 7 bases short, with 10 bases between. The CDR3 extends over 12 amino acids. Per the germline V gene, CDR1 is DFQATT and CDR2 is SNEGSKA (reference sequence). Here the CDR3 reads CSAKGSSEKLFF. In DNA, the CDR3 is TGCAGTGCTAAGGGCTCTTCTGAAAAACTGTTTTTT.